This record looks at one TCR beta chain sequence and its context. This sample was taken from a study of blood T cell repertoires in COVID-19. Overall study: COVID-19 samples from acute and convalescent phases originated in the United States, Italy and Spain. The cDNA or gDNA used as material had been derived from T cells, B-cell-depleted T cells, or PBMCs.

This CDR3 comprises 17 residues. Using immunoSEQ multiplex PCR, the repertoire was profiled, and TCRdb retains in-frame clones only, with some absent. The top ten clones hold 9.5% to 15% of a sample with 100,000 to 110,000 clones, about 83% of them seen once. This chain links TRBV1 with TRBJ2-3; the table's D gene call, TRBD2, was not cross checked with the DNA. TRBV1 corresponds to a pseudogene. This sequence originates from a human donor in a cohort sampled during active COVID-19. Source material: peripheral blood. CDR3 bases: TGCACCAGCAGCCAAGTCCCTAGACCCGTTGGGTCAGATACGCAGTATTTT. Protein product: CTSSQVPRPVGSDTQYF.